These 12 T cell receptor beta chains share one sample of origin, sequenced in a study of HIV-infected children after antiretroviral therapy interruption. A 3' RACE protocol on RNA, with unique molecular identifiers, produced the TCR library. TCRdb reprocessed the 3' RACE reads with MiXCR, giving one entry per CDR3 protein. The data show around 50,000 distinct CDR3 sequences, approximately 4% seen once. Treatment reported: PENTA 11 planned treatment interruption arm or continuous ART arm. The sample here was CD45RA+ CD4+ T cells from PBMCs, pooled from several time points, taken from a donor given antiretroviral therapy, either interrupted or continuous. Indicated subset: naive CD4+ CD45RA+ CD45RO- T cells. The source of these receptors is a pool of human donors with HIV.

This clonotype was seen a few times. The rearrangement joins TRBV7-9 to TRBJ2-6, with 14 bases identical to TRBD2. CDR1 and CDR2 (germline): SEHNR, FQNEAQ (reference sequence). This CDR3 has 20 amino acids. The ends lost 4 bases at V and 2 bases at J; junction bases unmatched: 10. CDR3 amino acids: CASSSTPGLAGGAGANVLTF. The CDR3 DNA reads as TGTGCCAGCAGCTCCACCCCCGGACTAGCGGGGGGAGCTGGGGCCAACGTCCTGACTTTC.

This clonotype was found a few times. This rearrangement joins TRBV12-3 or TRBV12-4 to TRBJ1-4; no definite D call. Trimming left V 5 bases short and J 7 bases short, with 14 bases between. CDR3 length equals 14 residues. The CDR3 DNA reads TGTGCCAGCAGTGCCTCTGGACGGCTTGAAAAACTGTTTTTT. Encoded protein: CASSASGRLEKLFF.

In its sample, this clonotype was seen many times. The chain links TRBV7-2 to TRBJ2-3; no firm D call. This CDR3 contains 11 residues. Germline lookup yields CDR1 SGHTA and CDR2 FQGNSA. V dropped 3 bases and J dropped 5 bases, with 3 bases sitting between them. CDR3 sequence reads: CASSFIDTQYF. The CDR3 nucleotides read TGTGCCAGCAGCTTCATAGATACGCAGTATTTT.

The gene calls are TRBV28 and TRBJ2-7; D gene uncertain. In germline, CDR1 is MDHEN, CDR2 SYDVKM. This CDR3 comprises 12 residues. V was clipped by 6 bases and J by 3 bases, with 9 bases between them. The CDR3 DNA reads TGTGCCAGCAGCCCCCGCCGCTACGAGCAGTACTTC. As protein: CASSPRRYEQYF.

This clonotype has at least ten counts. The CDR3: CSVDGLLGKGADTQYF. In DNA form, the CDR3 reads TGCAGCGTTGATGGTCTGTTAGGGAAGGGCGCAGATACGCAGTATTTT. The chain links TRBV29-1 to TRBJ2-3, with no clear D. Germline CDR1 reads SQVTM; CDR2 reads ANQGSEA. CDR3 length equals 16 residues. Trimming pared 3 bases from V and 4 bases from J, leaving 20 bases between.

CDR3 DNA: TGTGCCACCAGCACCCGACTGGATAATTCACCCCTCCACTTT. This codes for CATSTRLDNSPLHF. V gene TRBV15 combines with J gene TRBJ1-6; D not resolved. Germline-derived CDR1 and CDR2 are LNHNV and YYDKDF (reference sequence). The CDR3 is 14 residues long. V was shortened by 4 bases and J by 5 bases, with 9 bases between the two germline ends.

This clonotype was recorded at least ten times. The chain recombines TRBV11-3 with TRBJ2-1; no clear D. CDR3 length: 15 amino acids. Germline V gene lookup returns CDR1 SGHNT and CDR2 YENEEA. The ends were cut back, 6 bases at V and 4 bases at J, with 16 bases in the middle. The CDR3 bases are TGTGCCAGCAGTTTCCGGAGTCCAGTATACAATGAGCAGTTCTTC. This gives the protein CASSFRSPVYNEQFF. Supplemented by reference TRBV11-3 and TRBJ2-1, the full variable domain reads EAGVVQSPRYKIIEKKQPVAFWCNPISGHNTLYWYLQNLGQGPELLIRYENEEAVDDSQLPKDRFSAERLKGVDSTLKIQPAELGDSAVYLCASSFRSPVYNEQFFGPGTRLTVL.

The chain uses TRBV21-1 and TRBJ1-1. TRBV21-1 is deemed a pseudogene. The CDR3 totals 9 residues. The CDR3 DNA is TGTGCCAGCAGCGGTAAAGCTTTCTTT. Its translation: CASSGKAFF.

About this clonotype itself: A much larger clonotype is one base distant, so this may be a read error. Likely a read error: the CDR3 ends without its conserved phenylalanine or tryptophan. The V gene is TRBV18, the J gene TRBJ2-3; 8 bases line up with TRBD1. This CDR3 has 14 residues. V lost 3 bases to trimming and J lost 4 bases; unmatched junction nucleotides: 3. CDR1 is KGHSH, CDR2 LQKENI, per germline. CDR3 sequence reads: CASSPPGGADTQYL. The CDR3 nucleotides are TGTGCCAGCTCACCCCCAGGGGGCGCAGATACGCAGTATTTA.

This clonotype was seen repeatedly, ten times or more. J is TRBJ2-1 and V is TRBV4-2; 13 bases map to TRBD2. V was clipped by 1 base and J by 0 bases; unmatched bases: 6. Looked up from germline, CDR1 is LGHNA and CDR2 is YNFKEQ. CDR3 length: 19 residues. CDR3 amino acids: CASSQGTSGGPSSYNEQFF. The CDR3 bases are TGTGCCAGCAGCCAAGGGACTAGCGGGGGCCCTAGCTCCTACAATGAGCAGTTCTTC.

This clonotype has at least ten counts. The chain is built from TRBV6-5 and TRBJ2-3; D is ambiguous. Trimming pared 4 bases from V and 0 bases from J, leaving 11 bases between. Germline values: CDR1 MNHEY, CDR2 SVGAGI. This CDR3 is 15 amino acids long. CDR3 sequence reads: CASSLAATSTDTQYF. The CDR3 nucleotides are TGTGCCAGCAGTTTGGCAGCCACTAGCACAGATACGCAGTATTTT.

The sample holds many counts of this clonotype. The chain recombines TRBV2 with TRBJ2-7; TRBD2 agrees at 7 bases. The CDR3 spans 15 residues. From germline, CDR1 is SNHLY and CDR2 FYNNEI. Trimming cost V 4 bases and J 6 bases; bases outside gene matches: 12. The CDR3 loop is CASSVRAGTSLEQYF. The CDR3 DNA reads TGTGCCAGCAGTGTGAGAGCGGGGACCTCCCTCGAGCAGTACTTC.